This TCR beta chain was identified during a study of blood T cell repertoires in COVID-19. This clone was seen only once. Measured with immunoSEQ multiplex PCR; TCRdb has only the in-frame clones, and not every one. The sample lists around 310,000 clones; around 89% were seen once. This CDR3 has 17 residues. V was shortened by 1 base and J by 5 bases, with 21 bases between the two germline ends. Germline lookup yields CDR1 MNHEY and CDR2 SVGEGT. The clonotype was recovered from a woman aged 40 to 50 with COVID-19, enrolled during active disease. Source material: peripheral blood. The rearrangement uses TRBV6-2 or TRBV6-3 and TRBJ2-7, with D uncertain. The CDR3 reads CASSYLRRLRPQDEQYF. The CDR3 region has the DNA TGTGCCAGCAGTTACTTGCGGCGCCTAAGACCTCAAGACGAGCAGTACTTC.